Below are 27 T cell receptor beta chains sequenced from a single sample in a study of naive and memory T cell subsets. General study points: Naive repertoires, especially CD8, held a few larger clonotypes, possibly memory cells re-expressing CD45RA.

Their antigen targets remain unknown. An equimolar mix of two oligonucleotides served as the beta constant-region primer for TRBC1 and TRBC2. Four rounds of PCR amplified the ligated cDNA using nested alpha and beta constant-region primers plus SP2. TCRdb re-called the UMI-ligation and nested PCR reads through MiXCR, storing one row per CDR3 protein. Seen here are approximately 140,000 distinct CDR3 sequences, approximately 18% observed once, and the top ten hold 0.5% to 0.75%. The sequencing sample was made of naive CD8+ T cells from blood. These receptors all come from a human donor in good health.

J is TRBJ1-2 and V is TRBV25-1, with a weak D call TRBD1 (5 bases). This CDR3 is 12 amino acids long. Germline values: CDR1 MGHDK, CDR2 SYGVNS. V was clipped by 5 bases and J by 4 bases, with 8 bases between them. The CDR3 region has the DNA TGTGCCAGCAGTCAGGGCCTCTATGGCTACACCTTC. Its protein product is CASSQGLYGYTF.

The CDR3 DNA follows: TGTGCCAGCAGTTTGGATGACAATCAGCCCCAGCATTTT. This translates into CASSLDDNQPQHF. The rearrangement uses TRBV12-3 or TRBV12-4 and TRBJ1-5, with no clear D. The CDR3 consists of 13 residues. Deletions cut 3 bases from V and 3 bases from J, with 6 bases between.

Only a few counts were recorded for this clonotype. The chain is built from TRBV9 and TRBJ2-5; D is perhaps TRBD2 (6 bases). The CDR3 consists of 15 residues. The V end lost 0 bases, the J end lost 5 bases, and 14 bases lay between the germline ends. Germline CDR1 SGDLS, CDR2 YYNGEE. Written as DNA, the CDR3 is TGTGCCAGCAGCGTAGGCCGGCGGGGCCAGGAGACCCAGTACTTC. This codes for CASSVGRRGQETQYF.

The CDR3 DNA reads as TGTGCCACCAGTGATCCAGCGGGAGGCTCCTACGAGCAGTACTTC. Its protein product is CATSDPAGGSYEQYF. The chain links TRBV24-1 to TRBJ2-7; TRBD2 aligns across 9 bases. The CDR3 consists of 15 residues. V lost 3 bases, J lost 0 bases, and 2 bases stayed unmatched. Germline-derived CDR1 and CDR2 are KGHDR and SFDVKD.

V usage is TRBV28 and J usage is TRBJ2-4; either TRBD1 or TRBD2 may fit D (5 bases each). V was clipped by 6 bases and J by 6 bases, with 15 bases between them. This CDR3 spans 14 amino acids. Germline V gene sequence: CDR1 MDHEN, CDR2 SYDVKM. CDR3 sequence: CASSPGAFRNIQYF. The CDR3 bases are TGTGCCAGCAGCCCCGGGGCCTTTAGAAACATTCAGTACTTC. Using reference TRBV28 and TRBJ2-4 for the parts outside the CDR3, the full variable domain is DVKVTQSSRYLVKRTGEKVFLECVQDMDHENMFWYRQDPGLGLRLIYFSYDVKMKEKGDIPEGYSVSREKKERFSLILESASTNQTSMYLCASSPGAFRNIQYFGAGTRLSVL.

In this sample, this clonotype turned up a few times. The chain recombines TRBV6-5 with TRBJ1-2; D is unclear. The V gene's germline CDR1 is MNHEY and CDR2 SVGAGI. This CDR3 comprises 13 residues. Trimming cost V 6 bases and J 3 bases, with 11 bases left between them. The DNA of the CDR3 is TGTGCCAGCAGCCAGGCGGCGGACTATGGCTACACCTTC. Translation: CASSQAADYGYTF.

This clonotype was seen more than once but under ten times. The rearrangement joins TRBV6-6 to TRBJ2-7; D may be TRBD2 (5 bases). V was cut by 4 bases and J by 3 bases, with 16 bases left in between. CDR1 is MNHNY and CDR2 is SVGAGI in the germline V gene (reference sequence). This CDR3 has 15 amino acids. The CDR3 is CASSWETENSYEQYF. The CDR3 DNA follows: TGTGCCAGCAGTTGGGAGACTGAAAACAGCTACGAGCAGTACTTC.

In its sample, this clonotype was seen a few times. The rearrangement links TRBV3-1 to TRBJ2-5, with D possibly matching TRBD1 (6 bases). V lost 1 base to trimming and J lost 3 bases, with 12 bases between them. From germline, CDR1 is LGHDT and CDR2 YNNKEL (reference sequence). There are 15 residues in the CDR3. The CDR3 nucleotides are TGTGCCAGCAGCCAAGCACAGGACAGCAAAGAGACCCAGTACTTC. Translation gives CASSQAQDSKETQYF.

This clonotype turned up a few times. This rearrangement joins TRBV4-1 to TRBJ2-5; 9 nucleotides agree with TRBD2. Trimming at V came to 5 bases and at J to 5 bases, leaving 9 bases not matched to a gene. The CDR3 extends over 15 amino acids. CDR1 is MGHRA, CDR2 YSYEKL, per germline. DNA of the CDR3: TGCGCCAGCAGCTTATTAGCGGGAGAGGGGGAGACCCAGTACTTC. It translates to CASSLLAGEGETQYF.

This clonotype occurred a few times. The chain carries TRBV27 and TRBJ2-1; 9 bases align to TRBD2. The CDR3 is 16 amino acids. Trimming at V came to 5 bases and at J to 2 bases, leaving 7 bases not matched to a gene. The V gene's germline CDR1 is MNHEY and CDR2 SMNVEV (reference sequence). The CDR3 coding sequence is TGTGCCAGCAGTCCCAGCGGGAGGTGGACCTACAATGAGCAGTTCTTC. This gives the protein CASSPSGRWTYNEQFF.

The rearrangement uses TRBV28 and TRBJ2-3; possibly TRBD1 or TRBD2 for D (5 bases each). CDR1 and CDR2 from the germline V gene are MDHEN and SYDVKM. V shed 5 bases and J shed 2 bases, with 17 bases lying between them. The CDR3 has 16 residues. The CDR3 coding sequence is TGTGCCAGCAGTCCCTGGGACGTGGCGATCACAGATACGCAGTATTTT. The encoded protein is CASSPWDVAITDTQYF.

This chain joins TRBV12-3 or TRBV12-4 and TRBJ2-3; D is perhaps TRBD1 (5 bases). The V end was cut by 5 bases, the J end by 3 bases, with 9 bases between. The CDR3 totals 13 residues. The CDR3, as DNA: TGTGCCAGCAGTATGACAGCGACAGATACGCAGTATTTT. Protein product: CASSMTATDTQYF.

V and J are TRBV7-9 and TRBJ2-1, with a possible D match to TRBD1 (5 bases). The CDR3 has 12 amino acids. Germline-derived CDR1 and CDR2 are SEHNR and FQNEAQ (reference sequence). V lost 7 bases, J lost 8 bases, and 12 bases lay in between. The CDR3 is CASTLTRDEQFF. The CDR3 coding sequence is TGTGCCAGCACCCTAACCAGGGATGAGCAGTTCTTC.

The V call is TRBV5-1, the J call TRBJ2-1; D assignment may be TRBD1 or TRBD2 (5 bases each). The ends were cut back, 1 base at V and 8 bases at J, with 19 bases in the middle. The CDR3 is 16 amino acids. Germline assignment: CDR1 SGHRS and CDR2 YFSETQ. The CDR3 sequence: CASSLYSEGTGDEQFF. For the CDR3, the DNA is TGCGCCAGCAGCTTGTATAGCGAGGGGACCGGGGATGAGCAGTTCTTC.

Here the CDR3 reads CSAPGLAGVNEQFF. The CDR3 DNA reads as TGCAGTGCTCCAGGACTAGCGGGAGTCAATGAGCAGTTCTTC. The chain employs TRBV20-1 and TRBJ2-1, with 13 positions matching TRBD2. The CDR3 contains 14 residues. V shed 5 bases, J shed 6 bases, and the junction held 4 bases outside the gene matches. Germline V gene sequence: CDR1 DFQATT, CDR2 SNEGSKA (reference sequence).

The chain combines TRBV28 with TRBJ2-3; 11 bases line up with TRBD2. V trimming: 8 bases; J trimming: 0 bases; junction bases outside the gene matches: 7. The CDR3 spans 16 residues. Per the germline V gene, CDR1 is MDHEN and CDR2 is SYDVKM. CDR3 region: CASSSGLAGSTDTQYF. The DNA of the CDR3 is TGTGCCAGCTCCTCCGGACTAGCGGGTAGCACAGATACGCAGTATTTT. Filled out from reference TRBV28 and TRBJ2-3, the complete variable domain reads DVKVTQSSRYLVKRTGEKVFLECVQDMDHENMFWYRQDPGLGLRLIYFSYDVKMKEKGDIPEGYSVSREKKERFSLILESASTNQTSMYLCASSSGLAGSTDTQYFGPGTRLTVL.

The chain employs TRBV21-1 and TRBJ2-7; the D segment call TRBD1 is taken from the table without a DNA check. TRBV21-1 is a pseudogene. This CDR3 is 15 amino acids long. DNA for the CDR3: TGTGCCAGCAGCAGAGAACCCGGGACAAAGCGCGAGCAGTACTTC. Its protein product is CASSREPGTKREQYF.

A few counts support this clonotype. The chain carries TRBV7-9 and TRBJ2-7; D might be TRBD2 (6 bases). Looked up from germline, CDR1 is SEHNR and CDR2 is FQNEAQ (reference sequence). With 2 bases removed from V and 3 bases from J, the gap between germline ends came to 11 bases. The CDR3 sequence is 14 residues long. The CDR3 nucleotides are TGTGCCAGCAGCTTAACCGGGGGACGCTACGAGCAGTACTTC. Translated: CASSLTGGRYEQYF.

This clonotype appeared a few times. The chain carries TRBV5-5 and TRBJ1-1, with a possible D match to TRBD1 (6 bases). Trimming left V 2 bases short and J 7 bases short, with 9 bases between. There are 12 residues in the CDR3. The germline V gene encodes CDR1 SGHKS and CDR2 YYEKEE (reference sequence). CDR3 DNA: TGTGCCAGCAGCTTAGGGGGGATTGAAGCTTTCTTT. This translates into CASSLGGIEAFF.

The chain links TRBV7-2 to TRBJ2-1; D remains unclear. Germline-derived CDR1 and CDR2 are SGHTA and FQGNSA. This CDR3 has 12 amino acids. V gave up 2 bases and J gave up 6 bases, with 5 bases separating them. CDR3 loop: CASSLYLNEQFF. CDR3 coding DNA: TGTGCCAGCAGCTTATATCTCAATGAGCAGTTCTTC.

The gene calls are TRBV10-1 and TRBJ2-7, with no clear D. The CDR3 spans 12 residues. Germline CDR1 WNHNN, CDR2 SYGVQD (reference sequence). Trimming took off 5 bases at V and 5 bases at J, with 10 bases between the two ends. The CDR3 DNA reads as TGCGCCAGCAGTAAATTAGGCGACGAGCAGTACTTC. Translated: CASSKLGDEQYF.

The V and J genes are TRBV24-1 and TRBJ1-5; TRBD1 is a possible D gene (6 bases). In germline, CDR1 is KGHDR, CDR2 SFDVKD. Trimming shortened V by 5 bases and J by 4 bases, and 17 bases separated the two germline ends. The CDR3 sequence is 16 residues long. In DNA, the CDR3 is TGTGCCACCAGTGCGGGCCTCGGACAGCTGAATCAGCCCCAGCATTTT. Its translation is CATSAGLGQLNQPQHF.

This chain joins TRBV6-1 and TRBJ2-3; D is ambiguous. CDR1 MNHNS and CDR2 SASEGT come from the germline V gene. The CDR3 runs 13 residues. V shed 8 bases and J shed 1 base, with 10 bases lying between them. DNA for the CDR3: TGTGCCAGCGAGATATGGGGCACAGATACGCAGTATTTT. It specifies CASEIWGTDTQYF.

This sequence joins TRBV3-1 and TRBJ2-7, with 14 bases fitting TRBD2. In germline, CDR1 is LGHDT, CDR2 YNNKEL (reference sequence). The CDR3 totals 17 residues. The trim removed 0 bases at V and 6 bases at J, leaving 7 bases unmatched. For the CDR3, the DNA is TGTGCCAGCAGCCAAGATTTTTTCGGGACTAGCGGGAGCGAGCAGTACTTC. Translation gives CASSQDFFGTSGSEQYF.

The chain uses TRBV28 and TRBJ1-1; 10 nucleotides line up with TRBD1. After removal of 6 bases from V and 5 bases from J, the junction contained 9 bases not matched to a gene. This CDR3 spans 15 amino acids. Germline-derived CDR1 and CDR2 are MDHEN and SYDVKM. The DNA of the CDR3 is TGTGCCAGCAGAGTGCTGACAGGGGGCTCGACTGAAGCTTTCTTT. Its translation is CASRVLTGGSTEAFF.

The genes are TRBV7-9 and TRBJ2-5, with D uncertain. The CDR3 extends over 13 amino acids. Germline-derived CDR1 and CDR2 are SEHNR and FQNEAQ (reference sequence). With 5 bases removed from V and 1 base from J, the gap between germline ends came to 8 bases. The CDR3 sequence: CASSPGPQETQYF. The CDR3 DNA follows: TGTGCCAGCAGCCCCGGACCCCAAGAGACCCAGTACTTC.

This clonotype was recorded a few times. This chain joins TRBV6-5 and TRBJ2-7; 7 bases map to TRBD2. This CDR3 spans 22 amino acids. Trimming removed 0 bases from V and 1 base from J; junction bases left unmatched: 24. Per germline, CDR1 MNHEY and CDR2 SVGAGI. CDR3 sequence reads: CASSYSGGPIGGSAIPSYEQYF. Here the CDR3 DNA reads TGTGCCAGCAGTTACTCGGGAGGGCCGATCGGCGGGAGCGCTATTCCGTCCTACGAGCAGTACTTC.